What follows are 26 T cell receptor beta chains derived from one specimen sequenced in a study of blood T cell repertoires in COVID-19. Generated by immunoSEQ multiplex PCR, the TCRdb table keeps only in-frame clones and is missing some. The sample lists a few hundred thousand clones, about 83% occurring once. The sample comprised peripheral blood. These receptor sequences come from a woman younger than 45 with COVID-19, enrolled during active disease.

This clone has more than one count but fewer than ten. This chain links TRBV7-9 with TRBJ1-4; D might be TRBD1 (6 bases). This CDR3 region has 14 residues. V shed 5 bases and J shed 6 bases, with 13 bases lying between them. Germline assignment: CDR1 SEHNR and CDR2 FQNEAQ (reference sequence). In DNA, the CDR3 is TGTGCCAGCAGCCTAGACAGGAGTGATGAAAAACTGTTTTTT. Its protein is CASSLDRSDEKLFF.

The chain uses TRBV7-2 and TRBJ2-2, with 8 bases aligning to TRBD1. J gave up 4 bases and V 3 bases, and 4 bases lay outside the gene matches. Germline V gives CDR1 SGHTA, CDR2 FQGNSA. The CDR3 loop spans 15 amino acids. Written as DNA, the CDR3 is TGTGCCAGCAGCTTGGACAGGGTGGGCACCGGGGAGCTGTTTTTT. Its translation is CASSLDRVGTGELFF.

This sequence joins TRBV7-9 and TRBJ1-2; D uncertain. Trimming stripped 5 bases from V and 3 bases from J, with 4 bases between. The germline V gene encodes CDR1 SEHNR and CDR2 FQNEAQ (reference sequence). The CDR3 consists of 11 residues. Here the CDR3 DNA reads TGTGCCAGCAGCCCCGACTATGGCTACACCTTC. Protein: CASSPDYGYTF. The whole variable domain, remainder taken from reference TRBV7-9 and TRBJ1-2, is DTGVSQNPRHKITKRGQNVTFRCDPISEHNRLYWYRQTLGQGPEFLTYFQNEAQLEKSRLLSDRFSAERPKGSFSTLEIQRTEQGDSAMYLCASSPDYGYTFGSGTRLTVV.

The chain employs TRBV4-1 and TRBJ2-3; no reliable D call. In germline, CDR1 is MGHRA, CDR2 YSYEKL. The CDR3 totals 14 residues. Between the trimmed V and J ends, which lost 1 base and 0 bases, there was a span of 5 bases. CDR3 loop: CASSQVASTDTQYF. The CDR3 region has the DNA TGCGCCAGCAGCCAAGTGGCCAGCACAGATACGCAGTATTTT.

The V gene is TRBV15, the J gene TRBJ2-5; TRBD2 aligns across 9 bases. Germline V CDR1 and CDR2: LNHNV, YYDKDF (reference sequence). The V segment lost 0 bases and the J segment 5 bases; nucleotides outside the gene matches: 10. This CDR3 is built from 17 residues. CDR3 region: CATSRDSSGSGGETQYF. The CDR3 DNA reads as TGTGCCACCAGCAGAGATTCCAGCGGGAGCGGGGGGGAGACCCAGTACTTC.

The rearrangement joins TRBV5-6 to TRBJ2-1; a weak D match, TRBD1 (5 bases). CDR3 size: 16 residues. V lost 4 bases to trimming and J lost 5 bases, with 19 bases between them. Germline V gene lookup returns CDR1 SGHDT and CDR2 YYEEEE. The CDR3 region is CASSQSWSEGDNEQFF. The DNA of the CDR3 is TGTGCCAGCAGCCAGTCTTGGTCTGAAGGGGACAATGAGCAGTTCTTC.

This chain links TRBV28 with TRBJ2-2, with 7 positions matching TRBD1. The CDR3 extends over 13 amino acids. V was pared by 11 bases and J by 6 bases, with 9 bases of the junction left unmatched. CDR1 is MDHEN and CDR2 is SYDVKM in the germline V gene. In DNA, the CDR3 is TGTGCCGCGACAGGGTTGTTAGCCGGGGAGCTGTTTTTT. It encodes CAATGLLAGELFF.

This clone was recorded a few times. The chain combines TRBV3-1 (or the pseudogene TRBV3-2) with TRBJ2-3; TRBD2 matches at 10 bases. This CDR3 contains 15 residues. V trimming: 1 base; J trimming: 4 bases; junction bases outside the gene matches: 2. CDR1 is LGHDT and CDR2 is YNNKEL in the germline V gene (reference sequence). DNA for the CDR3: TGTGCCAGCAGCCAAGTAGCGGGAGGTGCAGATACGCAGTATTTT. The encoded protein is CASSQVAGGADTQYF.

The chain carries TRBV29-1 and TRBJ2-1, with D perhaps matching TRBD1 (7 bases). The V gene's germline CDR1 is SQVTM and CDR2 ANQGSEA. V lost 4 bases to trimming and J lost 7 bases, with 20 bases between them. CDR3 length: 15 amino acids. The CDR3 nucleotides are TGCAGCGTTGCTCTGCAGCTCAGGGGGGTAAATGAGCAGTTCTTC. Amino acid sequence: CSVALQLRGVNEQFF.

The chain couples TRBV10-3 to TRBJ1-5, with TRBD1 matching over 10 bases. The CDR3 spans 15 residues. CDR1 ENHRY and CDR2 SYGVKD come from the germline V gene. Trimming cost V 7 bases and J 7 bases; bases outside gene matches: 10. Written as DNA, the CDR3 is TGTGCCATCAATAATCGGACAGGGGGAGGACAGCCCCAGCATTTT. It encodes CAINNRTGGGQPQHF.

The rearrangement uses TRBV24-1 and TRBJ2-2, with a possible D match to TRBD2 (5 bases). V gave up 2 bases and J gave up 4 bases, with 10 bases separating them. The CDR3 is 15 amino acids. The germline V gene encodes CDR1 KGHDR and CDR2 SFDVKD. CDR3 sequence (DNA): TGTGCCACCAGTGATTCTAGGGAGATCACCGGGGAGCTGTTTTTT. It translates to CATSDSREITGELFF.

The genes are TRBV5-1 and TRBJ1-1, with D maybe TRBD1 (6 bases). The germline gives CDR1 SGHRS, CDR2 YFSETQ. Trimming removed 5 bases at V and 1 base at J, with 12 bases between. The CDR3 loop spans 14 amino acids. The chain's CDR3 is CASRGGGQNTEAFF. Written as DNA, the CDR3 is TGCGCCAGCAGGGGCGGGGGACAGAACACTGAAGCTTTCTTT.

The chain recombines TRBV7-9 with TRBJ1-3; 7 bases fit TRBD1. The CDR3 extends over 17 amino acids. Trimming at V came to 4 bases and at J to 1 base, leaving 10 bases not matched to a gene. Germline V gene lookup returns CDR1 SEHNR and CDR2 FQNEAQ (reference sequence). CDR3 sequence reads: CASSSPYGDSSGNTIYF. CDR3 in DNA: TGTGCCAGCAGCTCCCCTTACGGGGACAGTTCTGGAAACACCATATATTTT.

The CDR3 region has the DNA TGTGCCAGCAGTGATAGCGGGAGCTCCTACAATGAGCAGTTCTTC. This gives the protein CASSDSGSSYNEQFF. This rearrangement joins TRBV2 to TRBJ2-1; 9 bases fit TRBD2. Unmatched junction bases numbered 0, after V lost 3 bases and J lost 0 bases. The CDR3 sequence is 15 residues long. Germline CDR1 reads SNHLY; CDR2 reads FYNNEI.

The rearrangement uses TRBV2 and TRBJ1-2, with TRBD1 matching 9 bases. Trimming at V came to 6 bases and at J to 8 bases, leaving 7 bases not matched to a gene. Looked up from germline, CDR1 is SNHLY and CDR2 is FYNNEI. This CDR3 spans 13 amino acids. DNA of the CDR3: TGTGCCAGCAGCCGGGACAGGGCGGGCGGCTACACCTTC. It specifies CASSRDRAGGYTF.

Comments on this clone: The sample has other DNA sequences that encode this CDR3 too. In DNA, the CDR3 is TGCGCCAGCAGCTTGGGGGCTGGGGGCTACACCTTC. As protein: CASSLGAGGYTF. V gene TRBV5-1 combines with J gene TRBJ1-2; no firm D call. V lost 0 bases and J 8 bases, leaving 8 bases between the germline ends. The CDR3 runs 12 residues. In germline, CDR1 is SGHRS, CDR2 YFSETQ.

V is TRBV6-6 and J is TRBJ1-5; 7 positions match TRBD1. The CDR3 contains 15 residues. Trimming took 6 bases from V and 6 from J; bases not matched to a gene: 11. The germline gives CDR1 MNHNY, CDR2 SVGAGI (reference sequence). This CDR3 is CASSKGQVSVQPQHF. CDR3 DNA: TGTGCCAGCAGCAAAGGACAGGTTTCTGTTCAGCCCCAGCATTTT.

The J gene is TRBJ2-5, the V gene TRBV18; 9 positions match TRBD2. Germline V gives CDR1 KGHSH, CDR2 LQKENI. The CDR3 is 17 residues long. Germline trimming cut 1 base from V and 2 bases from J; bases unmatched to any gene: 8. The CDR3 region is CASSPRIWREGQETQYF. CDR3 DNA: TGTGCCAGCTCACCACGGATCTGGCGGGAGGGACAAGAGACCCAGTACTTC.

The chain uses TRBV5-4 and TRBJ1-4, with 7 nucleotides matching TRBD1. From germline, CDR1 is SGHNT and CDR2 YYREEE (reference sequence). V lost 0 bases, J lost 0 bases, and 5 bases stayed unmatched. The CDR3 contains 17 residues. In nucleotides, the CDR3 is TGTGCCAGCAGCTTGGCCAGGGACAGATCAACTAATGAAAAACTGTTTTTT. Translating it yields CASSLARDRSTNEKLFF.

Here the CDR3 reads CAISDQLAGFYNEQFF. The CDR3 DNA is TGTGCCATCAGTGATCAACTAGCGGGGTTCTACAATGAGCAGTTCTTC. This sequence joins TRBV10-3 and TRBJ2-1; the match to TRBD2 covers 10 bases. The CDR3 is 16 amino acids. Germline CDR1 reads ENHRY; CDR2 reads SYGVKD. V gave up 3 bases and J gave up 3 bases; unmatched junction bases: 5.

The chain uses TRBV6-2 or TRBV6-3 and TRBJ1-1; TRBD1 matches 7 bases. V dropped 6 bases and J dropped 8; count of bases not matched to a gene: 27. The CDR3 length is 19 residues. Germline V gives CDR1 MNHEY, CDR2 SVGEGT. The CDR3 nucleotides read TGTGCCAGCAGCAACATCCCACAGGGGACGCGTAGGGTTGGGAACGAAGCTTTCTTT. It translates to CASSNIPQGTRRVGNEAFF.

V and J are TRBV19 and TRBJ2-2; perhaps TRBD1 as D (6 bases). The CDR3 length is 15 residues. The germline CDR1 and CDR2 sequences are LNHDA and SQIVND (reference sequence). The V end was cut by 6 bases, the J end by 1 base, with 12 bases between. CDR3: CASRAGTRNTGELFF. DNA of the CDR3: TGTGCCAGTAGAGCCGGGACAAGGAACACCGGGGAGCTGTTTTTT.

The chain couples TRBV5-6 to TRBJ2-1; D is ambiguous. V gave up 0 bases and J gave up 5 bases, with 6 bases separating them. Germline V CDR1 and CDR2: SGHDT, YYEEEE. The CDR3 spans 13 residues. The CDR3 protein is CASSLVQDNEQFF. The DNA for the CDR3 is TGTGCCAGCAGCTTGGTCCAGGACAATGAGCAGTTCTTC.

The gene calls are TRBV11-3 and TRBJ2-5; TRBD1 agrees at 9 bases. CDR1 is SGHNT, CDR2 YENEEA, per germline. This CDR3 is built from 15 residues. Trimming at V came to 4 bases and at J to 1 base, leaving 4 bases not matched to a gene. Here the CDR3 DNA reads TGTGCCAGCAGCTCGGGACAGGGTGGCCAAGAGACCCAGTACTTC. Translating gives CASSSGQGGQETQYF.

The genes are TRBV14 and TRBJ2-7, with D possibly matching TRBD1 (7 bases). Germline V CDR1 and CDR2: SGHDN, FVKESK. This CDR3 is built from 15 residues. Trimming shortened V by 4 bases and J by 2 bases, and 15 bases separated the two germline ends. CDR3 in DNA: TGTGCCAGCAGCCCCCCGACAGGGACTCCCTACGAGCAGTACTTC. Translating it yields CASSPPTGTPYEQYF.

This clone was counted between two and nine times. The J gene is TRBJ2-1, the V gene TRBV11-1; 14 positions agree with TRBD2. The length of the CDR3 is 15 residues. V dropped 4 bases and J dropped 11; count of bases not matched to a gene: 7. CDR1 is SGHAT, CDR2 FQDESV, per germline (reference sequence). The CDR3 DNA follows: TGTGCCAGCAGCTCCGGGACTAGCGGGAGAGGCAAGCAGTTCTTC. This sequence encodes CASSSGTSGRGKQFF.